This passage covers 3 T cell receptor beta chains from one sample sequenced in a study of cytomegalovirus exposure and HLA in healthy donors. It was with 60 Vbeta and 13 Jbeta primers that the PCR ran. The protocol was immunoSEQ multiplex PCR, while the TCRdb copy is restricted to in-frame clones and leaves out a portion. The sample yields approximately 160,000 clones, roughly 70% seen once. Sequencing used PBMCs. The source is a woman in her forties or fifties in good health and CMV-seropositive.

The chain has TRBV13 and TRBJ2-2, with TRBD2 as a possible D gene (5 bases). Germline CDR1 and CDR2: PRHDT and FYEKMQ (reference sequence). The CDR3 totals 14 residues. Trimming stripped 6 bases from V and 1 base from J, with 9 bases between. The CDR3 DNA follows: TGTGCCAGCAGTCGGGATCTGAACACCGGGGAGCTGTTTTTT. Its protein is CASSRDLNTGELFF. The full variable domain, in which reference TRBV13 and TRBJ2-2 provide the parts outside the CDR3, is AAGVIQSPRHLIKEKRETATLKCYPIPRHDTVYWYQQGPGQDPQFLISFYEKMQSDKGSIPDRFSAQQFSDYHSELNMSSLELGDSALYFCASSRDLNTGELFFGEGSRLTVL.

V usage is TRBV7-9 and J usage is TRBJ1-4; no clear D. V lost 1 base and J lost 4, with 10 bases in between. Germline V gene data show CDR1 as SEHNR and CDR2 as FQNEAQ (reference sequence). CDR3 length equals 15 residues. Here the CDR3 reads CASSLETGINEKLFF. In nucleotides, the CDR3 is TGTGCCAGCAGCTTAGAGACGGGGATTAATGAAAAACTGTTTTTT.

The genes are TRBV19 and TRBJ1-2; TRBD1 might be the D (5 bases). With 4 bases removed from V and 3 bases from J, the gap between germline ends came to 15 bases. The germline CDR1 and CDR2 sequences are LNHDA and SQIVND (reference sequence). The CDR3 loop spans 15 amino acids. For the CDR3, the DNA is TGTGCCAGTAGTAGGAGGGGAAGAATAGACTATGGCTACACCTTC. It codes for CASSRRGRIDYGYTF.